What follows describes a single T cell receptor beta chain. What it binds is not known. Unique molecular identifiers tagged the TCRbeta library. MiXCR was run by TCRdb on the PCR reads, yielding one entry per CDR3 protein. The sample lists 670,000 or so distinct CDR3 sequences; around 13% were seen once. CDR1 and CDR2 (germline): DFQATT, SNEGSKA (reference sequence). V shed 6 bases and J shed 1 base, with 19 bases lying between them. This CDR3 region has 15 residues. These data originate in a study of T-cell reconstitution after alpha-beta-depleted transplantation in children. General observations from the study: When one year had passed after transplant, most T-cell counts and diversity came from newly produced T cells. Expanded graft clones, several hundred of them, were reportedly the source of alpha-beta T cells about two months after transplant. Recipient T cells and thymic progenitors that survived were the source of the high TCRbeta diversity seen at day 60 in some patients.

V usage is TRBV20-1 and J usage is TRBJ2-7; D is possibly TRBD1 (6 bases). The clonotype comes from a girl aged 2-10 years with congenital amegakaryocytic thrombocytopenia, due to receive a stem cell transplant. The specimen comprised PBMCs, sampled before TCRalphabeta/CD19-depleted stem cell transplant. CDR3 nucleotides: TGCAGTGCCAGGACCTTGGGACATCTTTCCTACGAGCAGTACTTC. This encodes CSARTLGHLSYEQYF.